Listed below are T cell receptor beta chains from one sample, sequenced in a study of CD8+ T cells in alopecia areata. Data came from immunoSEQ multiplex PCR; TCRdb stores just in-frame clones and leaves some out. Of about 200,000 clones detected, over 45% appear once; the ten largest clones hold 5.5%. The source was CD4+ T cells sorted from blood, collected at week 24, from a patient treated with tofacitinib. The source of these receptors is a human donor with alopecia areata. CDR3s include the opening cysteine and the closing phenylalanine or tryptophan. The D gene is left open where the match is weak. A row's size may be missing; if present it is once, few, many or a size class.

j_call d_call clone_size v_call cdr3_aa cdr3_nt
TRBJ2-1 NA few TRBV7-9 CASSPRTYNEQFF TGTGCCAGCAGCCCGCGGACCTACAATGAGCAGTTCTTC
TRBJ2-2 NA few TRBV5-1 CASRVIENTGELFF TGCGCCAGCAGGGTTATCGAGAACACCGGGGAGCTGTTTTTT
TRBJ2-4 NA NA TRBV6-5 CASSPLSTENIQYF TGTGCCAGCAGTCCCTTGTCTACTGAAAACATTCAGTACTTC
TRBJ1-1 NA NA TRBV9 CASSGRDGTEAFF TGTGCCAGCAGCGGCCGGGACGGCACTGAAGCTTTCTTT
TRBJ2-6 TRBD1 NA TRBV19 CASSKTGVGANVLTF TGTGCCAGTAGCAAGACAGGGGTCGGGGCCAACGTCCTGACTTTC
TRBJ2-7 NA few TRBV28 CASSLSAEYEQYF TGTGCCAGCAGTTTATCGGCAGAGTACGAGCAGTACTTC
TRBJ2-2 NA few TRBV5-1 CASSPDSFRKLFF TGCGCCAGCAGCCCGGACAGTTTTCGGAAGCTGTTTTTT
TRBJ2-1 TRBD2 few TRBV2 CASSPIAGDPAFSYNEQFF TGTGCCAGCAGTCCCATAGCGGGAGATCCCGCGTTTTCCTACAATGAGCAGTTCTTC
TRBJ2-3 NA few TRBV2 CASSPSGSTDTQYF TGTGCCAGCAGTCCGTCCGGTAGCACAGATACGCAGTATTTT
TRBJ2-1 TRBD2 NA TRBV19 CASSLTSGGQNNEQFF TGTGCCAGTAGTTTGACTAGCGGGGGTCAAAACAATGAGCAGTTCTTC
TRBJ2-5 NA NA TRBV5-4 CASSLVGGRQTQYF TGTGCCAGCAGCTTGGTAGGGGGACGTCAGACCCAGTACTTC
TRBJ1-5 NA few TRBV28 CASSWGANQPQHF TGTGCCAGCAGTTGGGGGGCCAATCAGCCCCAGCATTTT
TRBJ2-5 TRBD1 few TRBV29-1 CSVSTGAQETQYF TGCAGCGTTTCTACAGGGGCCCAAGAGACCCAGTACTTC
TRBJ2-7 NA once TRBV30 CAWNLRIGRNEQYF TGTGCCTGGAACCTACGAATTGGGAGGAACGAGCAGTACTTC
TRBJ2-1 TRBD2 NA TRBV5-1 CASSLVAGEYNEQFF TGCGCCAGCAGCTTAGTAGCGGGAGAATACAATGAGCAGTTCTTC
TRBJ1-2 NA NA TRBV21-1 CASINRSTGGRYGYTF TGTGCCAGCATCAACCGGAGTACAGGGGGCCGGTATGGCTACACCTTC
TRBJ2-4 NA NA TRBV4-3 CASSQDSHVEGNIQYF TGCGCCAGCAGCCAAGATTCTCATGTGGAAGGAAACATTCAGTACTTC
TRBJ2-5 NA many TRBV18 CASAPDSGETQYF TGTGCCAGCGCCCCAGATTCGGGAGAGACCCAGTACTTC
TRBJ2-5 NA once TRBV14 CASSRLGIAKETQYF TGTGCCAGCAGCCGTCTGGGGATTGCAAAAGAGACCCAGTACTTC
TRBJ1-1 NA few TRBV20-1 CSARAPREAFF TGCAGTGCTAGAGCCCCCCGTGAAGCTTTCTTT
TRBJ2-2 NA few TRBV11-2 CASSLVQLGFGGELFF TGTGCCAGCAGCTTAGTGCAACTAGGTTTTGGCGGGGAGCTGTTTTTT
TRBJ2-2 NA NA TRBV5-1 CASSLKDTGELFF TGCGCCAGCAGCTTAAAGGACACCGGGGAGCTGTTTTTT
TRBJ2-7 NA NA TRBV7-8 CASSLAALYEQYF TGTGCCAGCAGCTTAGCTGCGTTGTACGAGCAGTACTTC
TRBJ2-1 NA NA TRBV5-1 CASSLAGGEVDEQFF TGCGCCAGCAGCTTGGCCGGTGGGGAAGTAGATGAGCAGTTCTTC
TRBJ1-2 NA NA TRBV6-6 CASSPATVKSGYTF TGTGCCAGCAGCCCAGCCACAGTGAAGAGTGGCTACACCTTC
TRBJ2-7 TRBD1 few TRBV27 CASSPDRVSYEQYF TGTGCCAGCAGTCCAGACAGGGTTTCCTACGAGCAGTACTTC
TRBJ2-1 NA NA TRBV7-2 CASSFATSSDEQFF TGTGCCAGCAGCTTCGCCACCAGCAGCGATGAGCAGTTCTTC
TRBJ1-1 NA NA TRBV5-1 CASSLELEGTEAFF TGCGCCAGCAGCTTGGAACTGGAGGGAACTGAAGCTTTCTTT
TRBJ2-1 TRBD2 NA TRBV5-6 CASRAASGPRYNEQFF TGTGCCAGCAGGGCGGCTAGCGGGCCGCGCTACAATGAGCAGTTCTTC
TRBJ2-5 NA NA TRBV5-1 CASSLQETQYF TGCGCCAGCTCCCTCCAAGAGACCCAGTACTTC
TRBJ2-6 NA NA TRBV5-1 CASSSTGYPGANVLTF TGCGCCAGCAGCTCGACAGGCTATCCTGGGGCCAACGTCCTGACTTTC
TRBJ2-1 NA NA TRBV7-9 CASSYSSYNEQFF TGTGCCAGCAGCTACAGCTCCTACAATGAGCAGTTCTTC
TRBJ1-2 TRBD1 few TRBV30 CAWTGTGDRYTF TGTGCCTGGACCGGGACAGGGGATCGCTACACCTTC
TRBJ2-5 TRBD2 NA TRBV5-6 CASSLPLAGGIGQETQYF TGTGCCAGCAGCTTACCGCTAGCGGGAGGGATAGGGCAAGAGACCCAGTACTTC
TRBJ1-2 NA NA TRBV5-1 CASSLVAGDAYGYTF TGCGCCAGCAGCTTGGTGGCAGGGGATGCCTATGGCTACACCTTC
TRBJ2-2 TRBD2 NA TRBV5-4 CASSPRTSGNTGELFF TGTGCCAGCAGCCCCCGGACTAGCGGGAACACCGGGGAGCTGTTTTTT
TRBJ1-5 NA few TRBV10-3 CAISATGGPQHF TGTGCCATCAGCGCGACAGGTGGGCCCCAGCATTTT
TRBJ1-4 NA NA TRBV28 CASSQTGYHEKLFF TGTGCCAGCAGTCAAACAGGGTATCATGAAAAACTGTTTTTT
TRBJ2-3 NA once TRBV18 CASSPASTDTQYF TGTGCCAGCTCACCAGCTTCCACAGATACGCAGTATTTT
TRBJ1-1 NA few TRBV4-3 CASSQYLEEDTEAFF TGCGCCAGCAGCCAATACCTCGAGGAGGACACTGAAGCTTTCTTT
TRBJ2-3 NA NA TRBV7-9 CASSYDPLTDTQYF TGTGCCAGCAGCTACGACCCGCTCACAGATACGCAGTATTTT
TRBJ2-5 NA NA TRBV7-2 CACSSSAIGTQYF TGTGCCTGCAGCTCGAGTGCGATTGGGACCCAGTACTTC